This T cell receptor beta chain was obtained from a study of human T cells and chemical hapten exposure. Study-level information: Patients were given diphenylcyclopropenone on the scalp weekly across the roughly 25-week study. The patient population, which was mostly female, had alopecia areata, totalis or universalis. Study-wide points: Patch test score tracked positively with PT1 expanded TCR counts. Each of the donors had alopecia, so their immune responses may not resemble those of healthy people.

TCRdb re-derived calls from the RACE reads in MiXCR, one entry per CDR3 protein. The repertoire holds tens of thousands of distinct CDR3 sequences, with over 9% as singletons. Germline values: CDR1 SNHLY, CDR2 FYNNEI. CDR3 length equals 12 residues. V was shortened by 6 bases and J by 5 bases, with 10 bases between the two germline ends. This clonotype turned up a few times. Its antigen is not known. The time point: pre-sensitization, week 0. Treatment meaning: therapeutic diphenylcyclopropenone sensitization with weekly scalp DPC. The receptor was isolated from a woman aged 40 to 50 with alopecia areata. Some clones in this sample may be carry-over from other donors' samples. The material was whole blood, obtained in connection with sensitization to the hapten diphenylcyclopropenone (DPC). The genes are TRBV2 and TRBJ2-5; D uncertain. The CDR3 is CASSPARETQYF. As DNA, the CDR3 is TGTGCCAGCAGCCCAGCGAGGGAGACCCAGTACTTC.